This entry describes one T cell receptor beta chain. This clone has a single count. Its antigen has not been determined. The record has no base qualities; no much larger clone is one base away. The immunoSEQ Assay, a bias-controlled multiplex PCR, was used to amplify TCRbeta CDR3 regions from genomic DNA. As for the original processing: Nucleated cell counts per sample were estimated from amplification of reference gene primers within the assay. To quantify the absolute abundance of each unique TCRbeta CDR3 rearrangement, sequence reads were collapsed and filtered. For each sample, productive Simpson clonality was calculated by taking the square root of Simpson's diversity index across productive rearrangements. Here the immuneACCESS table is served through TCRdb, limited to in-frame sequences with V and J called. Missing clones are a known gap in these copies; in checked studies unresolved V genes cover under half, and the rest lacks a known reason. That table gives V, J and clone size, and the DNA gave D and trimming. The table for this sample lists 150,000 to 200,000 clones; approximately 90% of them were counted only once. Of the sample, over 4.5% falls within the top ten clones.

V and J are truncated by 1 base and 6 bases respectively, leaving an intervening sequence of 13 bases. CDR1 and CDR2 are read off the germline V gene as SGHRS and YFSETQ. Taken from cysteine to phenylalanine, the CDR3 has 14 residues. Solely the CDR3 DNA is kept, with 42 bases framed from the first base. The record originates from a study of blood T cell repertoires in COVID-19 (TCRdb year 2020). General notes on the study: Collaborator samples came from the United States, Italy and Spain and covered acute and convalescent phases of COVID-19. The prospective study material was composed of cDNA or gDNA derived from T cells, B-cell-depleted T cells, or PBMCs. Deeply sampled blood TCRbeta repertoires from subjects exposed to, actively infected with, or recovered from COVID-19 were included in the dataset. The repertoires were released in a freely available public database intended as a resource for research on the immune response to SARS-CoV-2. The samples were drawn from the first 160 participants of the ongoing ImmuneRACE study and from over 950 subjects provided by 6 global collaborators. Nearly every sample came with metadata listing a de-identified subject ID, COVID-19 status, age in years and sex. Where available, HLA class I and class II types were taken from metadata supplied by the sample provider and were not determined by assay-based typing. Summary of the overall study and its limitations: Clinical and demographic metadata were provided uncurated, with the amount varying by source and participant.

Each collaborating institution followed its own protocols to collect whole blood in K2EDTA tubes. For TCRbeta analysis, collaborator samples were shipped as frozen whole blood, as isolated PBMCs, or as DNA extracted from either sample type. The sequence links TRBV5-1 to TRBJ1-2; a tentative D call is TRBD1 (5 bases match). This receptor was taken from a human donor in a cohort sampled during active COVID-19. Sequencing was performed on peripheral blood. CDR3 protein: CASSLTQGRNGYTF. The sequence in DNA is TGCGCCAGCAGCTTGACCCAGGGAAGGAATGGCTACACCTTC.